The T cell receptor beta chain described here comes from a study of human T cells and chemical hapten exposure. Looking at the study overall: A patient group, mainly female, showed alopecia areata, totalis or universalis.

Many counts were recorded for this clonotype. TCRdb used MiXCR to reprocess the RACE reads, holding one entry per CDR3 protein. The data hold roughly 30,000 distinct CDR3 sequences, with 8% to 10% observed a single time. The V gene lost 6 bases and the J gene lost 0 bases, with 9 bases spanning the gap. Germline V gene sequence: CDR1 MDHEN, CDR2 SYDVKM. The CDR3 totals 13 residues. The time point here: patch test 2, 6 weeks after DPC sensitization. Treatment defined: therapeutic diphenylcyclopropenone sensitization with weekly scalp DPC. The sample consisted of whole blood, taken in connection with sensitization to the hapten diphenylcyclopropenone (DPC). The J gene is TRBJ2-7, the V gene TRBV28; D possibly corresponds to TRBD1 (5 bases). The origin of this receptor is a young man with alopecia areata. Some clones in this sample may be carry-over from other donors' samples. The CDR3 DNA is TGTGCCAGCAGCCCAGACAGCTCCTACGAGCAGTACTTC. It is translated as CASSPDSSYEQYF.